This is a list of T cell receptor beta chains from one sample in a study of blood T cell repertoires in COVID-19. Generated by immunoSEQ multiplex PCR, the TCRdb table keeps only in-frame clones and is missing some. This table has some 300,000 clones, approximately 89% appearing once. The sample taken for sequencing was peripheral blood. All receptors derive from a woman in her twenties or thirties who had recovered from COVID-19. Each CDR3 is given with its conserved first and last residue. Fields, in order: J gene, V gene, clone size, D gene, CDR3 DNA, CDR3 protein. The D gene is left open where the match is weak. Not all rows give a size; the values are once, few, many and, for expanded clones, a class.

>TRBJ1-1|TRBV6-5|.|TRBD1
TGTGCCAGCAGTCGACAGGGGGGTGACACTGAAGCTTTCTTT
CASSRQGGDTEAFF
>TRBJ2-7|TRBV6-5|.|TRBD1
TGTGCCAGCAGATCGGGACAGGGAAACTACGAGCAGTACTTC
CASRSGQGNYEQYF
>TRBJ1-1|TRBV21-1|.|.
TGTGCCAGCAGCAAAGAGGAAAAATTAAACTACGCAAACTCGAACACTGAAGCTTTCTTT
CASSKEEKLNYANSNTEAFF
>TRBJ2-3|TRBV5-1|.|TRBD2
TGCGCCAGCTATAGCGGGGGGGCCTTAGATACGCAGTATTTT
CASYSGGALDTQYF
>TRBJ1-1|TRBV4-2|.|.
TGTGCCAGCAGCCGGGAACAGGGACGGGTTGAAGCTTTCTTT
CASSREQGRVEAFF
>TRBJ1-4|TRBV7-9|once|.
TGTGCCAGCAGCTTGGGGGGTGCTAATGAAAAACTGTTTTTT
CASSLGGANEKLFF
>TRBJ1-6|TRBV19|.|TRBD1
TGTGCCAGTAGTATAGGACCAGGGGGAAATTCACCCCTCCACTTT
CASSIGPGGNSPLHF
>TRBJ2-5|TRBV5-1|.|.
TGCGCCAGCAGCTTGAGGTACGAGGGTACGGAGACCCAGTACTTC
CASSLRYEGTETQYF
>TRBJ2-7|TRBV3-1/TRBV3-2|.|.
TGTGCCAGCAGCCAAGGCGAAGCCGGGACACTCTCCTACGAGCAGTACTTC
CASSQGEAGTLSYEQYF
>TRBJ1-2|TRBV6-5|.|.
TGTGCCAGCGTTGGGAGACGGGGAGTTAACTATGGCTACACCTTC
CASVGRRGVNYGYTF
>TRBJ1-1|TRBV10-3|.|.
TGTGCCATCAGTGAAGGGGAGAACACTGAAGCTTTCTTT
CAISEGENTEAFF
>TRBJ1-4|TRBV20-1|.|TRBD1
TGCAGTGCTAGTTCAGGGGGCGACGAAAAACTGTTTTTT
CSASSGGDEKLFF
>TRBJ1-3|TRBV12-5|.|.
TGTGCTAGTGGTTTGGTAACAGGTAGCTCTGGAAACACCATATATTTT
CASGLVTGSSGNTIYF
>TRBJ2-7|TRBV4-3|.|TRBD1
TGCGCCAGCAGCCAAGGGAGCCCGGGACAGGGGATCGGCTACGAGCAGTACTTC
CASSQGSPGQGIGYEQYF
>TRBJ2-1|TRBV5-1|.|.
TGCGCCAGCAGCTTGGGCGGACAGCAGCACAATGAGCAGTTCTTC
CASSLGGQQHNEQFF
>TRBJ1-2|TRBV5-1|.|TRBD1
TGCGCCAGCAGCTTGGTGGACAGGGGCTATGGCTACACCTTC
CASSLVDRGYGYTF
>TRBJ2-6|TRBV19|.|.
TGTGCCAGTAGTCTGGCGGGGCCCTCAAGCGGGGCCAACGTCCTGACTTTC
CASSLAGPSSGANVLTF
>TRBJ1-4|TRBV6-5|.|.
TGTGCCAGCAGTTCGACTCACAATGAAAAACTGTTTTTT
CASSSTHNEKLFF
>TRBJ2-7|TRBV28|.|.
TGTGCCAGCAGTTTTATAGGGGAACAGGACGAGCAGTACTTC
CASSFIGEQDEQYF
>TRBJ2-5|TRBV18|.|.
TGTGCCAGCTCACGCTATCCACCTCAGGCCTTCCAAGAGACCCAGTACTTC
CASSRYPPQAFQETQYF
>TRBJ2-2|TRBV2|.|.
TGTGCCAGCAGTGAAGAGTCAGAAGGGGTAGGGGAGCTGTTTTTT
CASSEESEGVGELFF
>TRBJ2-1|TRBV19|.|TRBD1
TGTGCCAGTAGTCTCAAACCGGGACAGACTATCTACAATGAGCAGTTCTTC
CASSLKPGQTIYNEQFF
>TRBJ2-7|TRBV7-9|once|TRBD2
TGTGCCAGCAGCTTTCTTAGCGGGAGCTACGAGCAGTACTTC
CASSFLSGSYEQYF
>TRBJ2-2|TRBV5-1|.|TRBD1
TGCGCCAGCAGCTTGGCTAACAGGGGGAAGAACACCGGGGAGCTGTTTTTT
CASSLANRGKNTGELFF
>TRBJ2-1|TRBV28|.|TRBD1
TGTGCCAGCCTAACACAGACAGGGAGAGACAATGAGCAGTTCTTC
CASLTQTGRDNEQFF
>TRBJ1-2|TRBV5-1|.|.
TGCGCCAGCAGCTGGGGGGAAGGCTATGGCTACACCTTC
CASSWGEGYGYTF
>TRBJ1-2|TRBV6-5|.|TRBD1
TGTGCCAGCACCCTACCTCGGACAGGCGATGGCTACACCTTC
CASTLPRTGDGYTF
>TRBJ2-1|TRBV5-1|.|TRBD2
TGCGCCAGCAGCTTGATGACTAGCAGTAATGAGCAGTTCTTC
CASSLMTSSNEQFF